This T cell receptor (beta chain) was recorded in a study of human T cells and chemical hapten exposure. Background on the study: Per-sample variation in TCR yield stemmed mainly from small pooled library volume differences.

In the authors' methods: Samples contained a median of 95,638 TCRs, with a range of roughly 20,000 to 750,000. TCRdb processed the RACE reads anew with MiXCR; each CDR3 protein has one entry. TCRdb, not the original authors, processed these V and J calls. Of 380,000 or so distinct CDR3 sequences in the sample, 5.5% are singletons; the top ten hold less than 9%. This CDR3 contains 15 residues. The V end lost 1 base, the J end lost 5 bases, and 15 bases lay between the germline ends. Study-level points and caveats: Compared with pre-sensitization or healthy control sets, expanded TCRs clustered more.

There are a few counts of this clonotype. Antigen unknown. Sample time point: pre-sensitization, week 0. Specified treatment: therapeutic diphenylcyclopropenone sensitization with weekly scalp DPC. This chain connects TRBV12-3 or TRBV12-4 to TRBJ2-7; a weak D match, TRBD1 (6 bases). The sequence was obtained from a woman under 30 with alopecia areata. Some clones in this sample may be carry-over from other donors' samples. Source: whole blood, taken in connection with sensitization to the hapten diphenylcyclopropenone (DPC). CDR3 region: CASSLVWTDLHEQYF. The CDR3 coding sequence is TGTGCCAGCAGTTTAGTGTGGACAGACCTCCACGAGCAGTACTTC.